This T cell receptor (beta chain) was captured by sequencing in a study of shared clonotypes between healthy human individuals. Study observations and caveats: Roughly 5% was the fraction of naive CD4 clonotypes found shared across several donors.

CD8 cells classed as naive were CD45RO-negative and positively selected for CCR7, excluding terminally differentiated effector memory CD45RA+ cells. For this clone: What it binds is not known. Other DNA sequences in the sample encode the same CDR3.

The CDR3 is 12 amino acids. The V and J ends lost 3 bases and 3 bases respectively, with 9 bases between them. Germline-derived CDR1 and CDR2 are GTSNPN and SVGIG (reference sequence). Some clones are missing from TCRdb's copy, which holds only in-frame ones; the method was immunoSEQ multiplex PCR. The sample lists some 2.1 million clones; roughly 94% were seen once. The sample taken for sequencing was naive CD8+ T cells sorted from blood. The chain uses TRBV30 and TRBJ2-7; D not certain. This receptor was identified in a man aged 18 to 29 in good health. The CDR3 sequence is CAWSEGGYEQYF. CDR3 sequence (DNA): TGTGCCTGGAGCGAAGGTGGCTACGAGCAGTACTTC.